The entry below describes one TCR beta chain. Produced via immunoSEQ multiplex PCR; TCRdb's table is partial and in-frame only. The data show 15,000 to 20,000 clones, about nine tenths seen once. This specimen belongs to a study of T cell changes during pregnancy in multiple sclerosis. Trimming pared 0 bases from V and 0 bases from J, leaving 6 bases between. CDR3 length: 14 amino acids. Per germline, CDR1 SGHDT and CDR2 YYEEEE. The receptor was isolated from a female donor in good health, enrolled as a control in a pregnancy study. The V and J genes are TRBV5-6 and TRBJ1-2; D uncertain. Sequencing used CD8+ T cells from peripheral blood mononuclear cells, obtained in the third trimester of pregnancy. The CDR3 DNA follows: TGTGCCAGCAGCTTGGGAAGCCCTAACTATGGCTACACCTTC. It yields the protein CASSLGSPNYGYTF. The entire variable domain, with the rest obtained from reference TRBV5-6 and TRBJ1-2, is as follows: DAGVTQSPTHLIKTRGQQVTLRCSPKSGHDTVSWYQQALGQGPQFIFQYYEEEERQRGNFPDRFSGHQFPNYSSELNVNALLLGDSALYLCASSLGSPNYGYTFGSGTRLTVV.